This T cell receptor beta chain comes out of a study of blood T cells in healthy people across ages. Using a J-beta primer mix together with a sample-barcoded 5' primer, a second PCR was run for roughly 6 to 12 cycles. Tags on each cDNA molecule came from a template-switch adaptor with 12 random nucleotides. TCRdb independently ran MiXCR on the 5' RACE reads; one entry per CDR3 protein. The profile shows about 1.8 million distinct CDR3 sequences, approximately 50% of them singletons. Turning to this clonotype: The target antigen is unknown.

General observations from the study: One million T cells yielded diversity estimates that were considered underestimates.

The length of the CDR3 is 18 residues. Germline assignment: CDR1 SGHAT and CDR2 FQDESV (reference sequence). The V and J ends lost 1 base and 6 bases, in that order; junction bases with no gene match: 13. V usage is TRBV11-1 and J usage is TRBJ2-1; 9 nucleotides match TRBD2. The clonotype comes from a woman between 40 and 50 years old in good health. The sample taken for sequencing was blood. In DNA, the CDR3 is TGTGCCAGCAGCTTAGTCGGCGGGGGGGCCTCCCCTAGCAATGAGCAGTTCTTC. This translates into CASSLVGGGASPSNEQFF.